Listed here is a single TCR beta chain. The antigen remains unidentified. The data were obtained in a study of T-cell reconstitution after alpha-beta-depleted transplantation in children. Study-wide points: Alpha-beta T cells about two months after transplant reportedly derived from several hundred expanded graft clones. Day-60 TCRbeta diversity that was high in some patients was derived from surviving recipient T cells and thymic progenitors.

Researchers prepared the TCRbeta library using unique molecular identifiers, the study reports. MiXCR was run by TCRdb on the PCR reads, yielding one entry per CDR3 protein. The sample shows 98,000 or so distinct CDR3 sequences, 23% of them seen only once. The source of this sequence is a boy aged 2 to 10 with acute lymphoblastic leukemia, due to receive a stem cell transplant. Material: PBMCs, obtained before TCRalphabeta/CD19-depleted stem cell transplant.

CDR3 DNA: TGTGCCATCAGTGCCGGGACTTCCAGCACAGATACGCAGTATTTT. Translation: CAISAGTSSTDTQYF. J is TRBJ2-3 and V is TRBV10-3; the D gene is possibly TRBD2 (6 bases). Trimming cost V 4 bases and J 0 bases, with 11 bases left between them. CDR3 length: 15 residues. CDR1 is ENHRY and CDR2 is SYGVKD in the germline V gene.